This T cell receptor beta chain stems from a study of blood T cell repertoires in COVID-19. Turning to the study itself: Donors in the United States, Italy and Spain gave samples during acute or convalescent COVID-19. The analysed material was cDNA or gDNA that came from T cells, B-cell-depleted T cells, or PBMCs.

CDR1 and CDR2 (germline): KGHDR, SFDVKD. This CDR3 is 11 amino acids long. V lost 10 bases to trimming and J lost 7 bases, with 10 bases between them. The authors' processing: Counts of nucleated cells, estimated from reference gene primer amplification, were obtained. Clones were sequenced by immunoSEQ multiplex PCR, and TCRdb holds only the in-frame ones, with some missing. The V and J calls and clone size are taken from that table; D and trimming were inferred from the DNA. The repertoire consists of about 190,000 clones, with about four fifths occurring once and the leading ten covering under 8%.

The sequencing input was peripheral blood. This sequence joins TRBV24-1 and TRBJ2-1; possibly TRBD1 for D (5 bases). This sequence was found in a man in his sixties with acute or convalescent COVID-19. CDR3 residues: CATSGNNEQFF. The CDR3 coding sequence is TGTGCCACGTCAGGGAATAATGAGCAGTTCTTC.